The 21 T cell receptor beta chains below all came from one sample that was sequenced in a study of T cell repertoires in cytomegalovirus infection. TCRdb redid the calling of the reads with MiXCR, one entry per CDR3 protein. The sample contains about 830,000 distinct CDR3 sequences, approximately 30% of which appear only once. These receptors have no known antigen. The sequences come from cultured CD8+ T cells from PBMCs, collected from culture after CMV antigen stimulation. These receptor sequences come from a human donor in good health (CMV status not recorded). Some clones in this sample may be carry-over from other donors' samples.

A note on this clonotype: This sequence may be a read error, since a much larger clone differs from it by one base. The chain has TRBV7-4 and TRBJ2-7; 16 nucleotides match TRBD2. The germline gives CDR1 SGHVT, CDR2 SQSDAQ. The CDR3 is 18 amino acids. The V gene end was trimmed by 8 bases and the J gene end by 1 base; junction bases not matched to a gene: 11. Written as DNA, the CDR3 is TGTGCCAGCGGCCTGGGACTAGCGGGGGGGCGAGTGTCCTACGAGCAGTACTTC. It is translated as CASGLGLAGGRVSYEQYF.

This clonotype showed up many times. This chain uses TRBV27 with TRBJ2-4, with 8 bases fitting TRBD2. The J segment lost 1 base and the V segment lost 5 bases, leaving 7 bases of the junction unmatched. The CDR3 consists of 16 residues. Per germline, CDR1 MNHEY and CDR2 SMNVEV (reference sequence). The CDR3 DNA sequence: TGTGCCAGCAGTAAAGCGGGGGCCGGGGCCAAAAACATTCAGTACTTC. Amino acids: CASSKAGAGAKNIQYF.

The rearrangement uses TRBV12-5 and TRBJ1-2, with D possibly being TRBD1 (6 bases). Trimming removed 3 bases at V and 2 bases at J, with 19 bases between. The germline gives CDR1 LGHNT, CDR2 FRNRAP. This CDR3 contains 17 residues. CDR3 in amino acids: CASGFIPSGHPNYGYTF. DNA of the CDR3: TGTGCTAGTGGTTTCATCCCGTCGGGACACCCCAACTATGGCTACACCTTC.

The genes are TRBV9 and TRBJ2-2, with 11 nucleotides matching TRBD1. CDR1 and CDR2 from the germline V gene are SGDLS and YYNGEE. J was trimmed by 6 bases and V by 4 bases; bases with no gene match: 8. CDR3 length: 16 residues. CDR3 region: CASSPAGGQGAGELFF. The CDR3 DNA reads TGTGCCAGCAGCCCCGCGGGGGGACAGGGGGCCGGGGAGCTGTTTTTT.

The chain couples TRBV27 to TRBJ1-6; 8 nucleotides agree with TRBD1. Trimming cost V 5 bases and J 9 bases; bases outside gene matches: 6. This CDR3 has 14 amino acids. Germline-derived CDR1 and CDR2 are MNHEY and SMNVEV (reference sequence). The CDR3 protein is CASSDRGWSSPLHF. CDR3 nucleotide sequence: TGTGCCAGCAGTGACAGGGGATGGAGTTCACCCCTCCACTTT.

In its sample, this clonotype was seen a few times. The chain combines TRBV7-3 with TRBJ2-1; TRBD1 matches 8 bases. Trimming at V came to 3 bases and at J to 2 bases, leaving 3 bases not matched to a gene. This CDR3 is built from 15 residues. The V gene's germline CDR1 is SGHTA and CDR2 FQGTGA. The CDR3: CASSFEQGAYNEQFF. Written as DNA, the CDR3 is TGTGCCAGCAGCTTTGAACAGGGGGCCTACAATGAGCAGTTCTTC. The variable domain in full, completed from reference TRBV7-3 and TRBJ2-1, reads GAGVSQTPSNKVTEKGKYVELRCDPISGHTALYWYRQSLGQGPEFLIYFQGTGAADDSGLPNDRFFAVRPEGSVSTLKIQRTERGDSAVYLCASSFEQGAYNEQFFGPGTRLTVL.

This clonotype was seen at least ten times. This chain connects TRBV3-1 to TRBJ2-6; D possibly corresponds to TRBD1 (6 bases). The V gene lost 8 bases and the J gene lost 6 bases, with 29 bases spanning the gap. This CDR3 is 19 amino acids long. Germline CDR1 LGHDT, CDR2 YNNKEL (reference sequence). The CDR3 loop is CASGRTGVRGGSVANVLTF. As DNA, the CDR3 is TGTGCCAGCGGCCGAACCGGGGTCCGAGGGGGATCGGTGGCCAACGTCCTGACTTTC.

The CDR3 DNA follows: TGTGCCAGCCTCCGGGACAGGGGCCAAGAGACCCAGTACTTC. This sequence encodes CASLRDRGQETQYF. The V and J genes are TRBV12-3 or TRBV12-4 and TRBJ2-5; 10 bases match TRBD1. This CDR3 spans 14 amino acids. V was clipped by 8 bases and J by 1 base; unmatched bases: 4.

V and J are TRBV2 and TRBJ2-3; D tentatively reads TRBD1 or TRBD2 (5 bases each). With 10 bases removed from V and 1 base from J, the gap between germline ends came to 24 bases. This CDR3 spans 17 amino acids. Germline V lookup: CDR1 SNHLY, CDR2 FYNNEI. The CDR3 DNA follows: TGTGCCACCTTGGTGGACGGGGTCTTGGGGCGCACAGATACGCAGTATTTT. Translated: CATLVDGVLGRTDTQYF.

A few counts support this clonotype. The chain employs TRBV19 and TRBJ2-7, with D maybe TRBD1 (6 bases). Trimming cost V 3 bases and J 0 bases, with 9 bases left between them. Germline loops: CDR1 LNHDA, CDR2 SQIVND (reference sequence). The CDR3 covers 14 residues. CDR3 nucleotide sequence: TGTGCCAGTAGTATCACAGGGTCCTCCTACGAGCAGTACTTC. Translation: CASSITGSSYEQYF.

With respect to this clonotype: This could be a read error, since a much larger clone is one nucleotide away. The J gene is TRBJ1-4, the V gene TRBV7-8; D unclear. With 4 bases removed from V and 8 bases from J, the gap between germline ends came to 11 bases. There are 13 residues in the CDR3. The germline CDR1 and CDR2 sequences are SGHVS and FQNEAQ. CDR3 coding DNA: TGTGCCAGCAGCTCTATCGGCGAGGAAAAACTGTTTTTT. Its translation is CASSSIGEEKLFF.

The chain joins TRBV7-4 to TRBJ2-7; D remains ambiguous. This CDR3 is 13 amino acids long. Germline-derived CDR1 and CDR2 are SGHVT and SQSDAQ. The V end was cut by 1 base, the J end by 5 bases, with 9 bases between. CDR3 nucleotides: TGTGCCAGCAGCTTAGGCCGGGTTAACGAGCAGTACTTC. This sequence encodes CASSLGRVNEQYF.

CDR3 region: CASSPEEGRSYNEQFF. CDR3 DNA: TGTGCCAGCAGCCCAGAGGAGGGCCGCTCCTACAATGAGCAGTTCTTC. This chain connects TRBV9 to TRBJ2-1; perhaps TRBD2 as D (6 bases). The germline gives CDR1 SGDLS, CDR2 YYNGEE. V was clipped by 4 bases and J by 0 bases, with 14 bases between them. CDR3 length equals 16 residues.

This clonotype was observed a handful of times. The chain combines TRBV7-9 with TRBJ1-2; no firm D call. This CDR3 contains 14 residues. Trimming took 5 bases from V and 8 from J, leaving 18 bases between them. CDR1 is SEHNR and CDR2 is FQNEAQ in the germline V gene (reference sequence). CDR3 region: CASSPGPDQYGYTF. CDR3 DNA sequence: TGTGCCAGCAGCCCCGGTCCCGACCAGTACGGCTACACCTTC.

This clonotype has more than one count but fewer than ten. Here the CDR3 DNA reads TGTGCCAGCAGCCCCAAATACAATGAGCAGTTCTTC. Its protein product is CASSPKYNEQFF. This chain uses TRBV7-2 with TRBJ2-1; D gene ambiguous. The CDR3 has 12 residues. Germline V gene sequence: CDR1 SGHTA, CDR2 FQGNSA. V was trimmed by 5 bases and J by 4 bases, leaving 6 bases between them.

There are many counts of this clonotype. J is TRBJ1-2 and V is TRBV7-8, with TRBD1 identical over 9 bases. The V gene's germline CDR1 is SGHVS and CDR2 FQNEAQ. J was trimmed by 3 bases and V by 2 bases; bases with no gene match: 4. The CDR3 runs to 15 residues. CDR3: CASSLNRGPYYGYTF. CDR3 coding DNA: TGTGCCAGCAGCTTAAACAGGGGGCCTTACTATGGCTACACCTTC.

CDR3 sequence: CAISDGGGSNEQFF. The CDR3 bases are TGTGCCATCAGTGACGGGGGCGGCTCCAATGAGCAGTTCTTC. The chain joins TRBV10-3 to TRBJ2-1, with D perhaps assigned TRBD1 or TRBD2 (6 bases each). In germline, CDR1 is ENHRY, CDR2 SYGVKD. V lost 3 bases and J 6 bases, leaving 12 bases between the germline ends. The CDR3 extends over 14 amino acids.

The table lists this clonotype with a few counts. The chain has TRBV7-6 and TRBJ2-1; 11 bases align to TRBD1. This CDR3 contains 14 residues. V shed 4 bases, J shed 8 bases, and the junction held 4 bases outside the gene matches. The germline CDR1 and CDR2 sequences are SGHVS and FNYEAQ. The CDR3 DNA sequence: TGTGCCAGCAGCTCCGGGACAGGGGGATATGAGCAGTTCTTC. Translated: CASSSGTGGYEQFF.

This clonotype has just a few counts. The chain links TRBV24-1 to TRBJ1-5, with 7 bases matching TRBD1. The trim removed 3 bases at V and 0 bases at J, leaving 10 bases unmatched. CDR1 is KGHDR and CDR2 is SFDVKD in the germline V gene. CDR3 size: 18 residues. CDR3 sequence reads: CATSDGTARGYSNQPQHF. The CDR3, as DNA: TGTGCCACCAGTGATGGGACAGCGAGGGGTTATAGCAATCAGCCCCAGCATTTT.

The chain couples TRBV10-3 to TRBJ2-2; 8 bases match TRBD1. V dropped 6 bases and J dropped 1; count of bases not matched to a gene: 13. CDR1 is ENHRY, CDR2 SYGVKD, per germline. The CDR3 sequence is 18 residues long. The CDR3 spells CAIRVLDRQGLNTGELFF. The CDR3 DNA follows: TGTGCCATCAGGGTGCTTGACCGACAGGGGTTGAACACCGGGGAGCTGTTTTTT.

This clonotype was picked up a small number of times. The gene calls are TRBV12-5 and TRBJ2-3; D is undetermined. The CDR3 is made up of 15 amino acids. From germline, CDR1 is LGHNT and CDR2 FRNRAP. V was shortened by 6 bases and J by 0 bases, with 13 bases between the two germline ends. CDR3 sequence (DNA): TGTGCTAGTGGACCTGGGCCTACTAGCACAGATACGCAGTATTTT. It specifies CASGPGPTSTDTQYF.